A single sample is the source of the 5 T cell receptor beta chains below, sequenced in a study of cytomegalovirus exposure and HLA in healthy donors. The study ran its PCR with 60 Vbeta and 13 Jbeta primers. The assay was immunoSEQ multiplex PCR, and TCRdb's table has in-frame clones only and misses some. The sample lists some 120,000 clones; 80% to 90% were seen once. Source material: PBMCs. The receptors were sampled from a male donor in good health and CMV-seropositive.

This chain uses TRBV9 with TRBJ1-1, with 9 positions matching TRBD1. The junction had 10 bases not matched to a gene; V was cut back by 2 bases and J by 8 bases. Germline loops: CDR1 SGDLS, CDR2 YYNGEE. The CDR3 length is 15 residues. CDR3 nucleotide sequence: TGTGCCAGCAGCGTCATTACAGGGGGCGGCTTCGAAGCTTTCTTT. Its protein product is CASSVITGGGFEAFF.

V and J are TRBV28 and TRBJ2-7, with TRBD1 matching 9 bases. The CDR3 loop spans 17 amino acids. Germline trimming cut 3 bases from V and 2 bases from J; bases unmatched to any gene: 11. In germline, CDR1 is MDHEN, CDR2 SYDVKM. The CDR3 sequence: CASSFYPGTGRPYEQYF. CDR3 sequence (DNA): TGTGCCAGCAGTTTCTACCCCGGGACAGGGAGACCCTACGAGCAGTACTTC.

This chain links TRBV5-6 with TRBJ2-5; 7 bases are a match to TRBD2. Germline CDR1 reads SGHDT; CDR2 reads YYEEEE. V lost 4 bases, J lost 5 bases, and 5 bases stayed unmatched. The CDR3 totals 13 residues. CDR3 nucleotide sequence: TGTGCCAGCAGCGGGAGGGCTGTGGAGACCCAGTACTTC. Amino acid sequence: CASSGRAVETQYF.

On this clone: The junction does not match germline at one end; this may be a read error. The chain couples TRBV4-3 to TRBJ2-6; perhaps TRBD1 as D (5 bases). The CDR3 sequence is 14 residues long. Germline CDR1 and CDR2: LGHNA and YSLEER. The CDR3 loop reads CASSRFSGANGLTF. Here the CDR3 DNA reads TGCGCCAGCAGCCGATTCTCTGGGGCCAACGGCCTGACTTTC.

The chain recombines TRBV23-1 with TRBJ2-7; 9 nucleotides match TRBD1. TRBV23-1 has ORF status, its function being uncertain. The length of the CDR3 is 18 residues. Trimming took 0 bases from V and 2 from J; bases not matched to a gene: 11. CDR3 DNA sequence: TGCGCCAGCAGTCAATCTCGTCGGCAACAGGGGGCTCCCTACGAGCAGTACTTC. Translating gives CASSQSRRQQGAPYEQYF.